This T cell receptor (beta chain) derives from a study of CXCR3-negative and CXCR3-positive naive CD8 T cells. Study findings and constraints: Memory CD8+ cells showed much lower diversity, while both naive subsets displayed comparably high diversity. The TRB CDR3s that CXCR3-positive naive cells carried were more hydrophobic than those of CXCR3-negative naive cells. The study found that naive CXCR3-negative and CXCR3-positive cells shared TRBV-TRBJ usage, while memory cells differed.

Carrying UMI labels, the TRB cDNA libraries were prepared through 5' RACE. TCRdb reanalyzed the 5' RACE reads and collapses them to one entry per CDR3 protein, without DNA. This sample lists approximately 5,000 distinct CDR3 sequences; its ten largest clones have 2.5%. This clonotype counts as large (0.1 to 1%) by frequency. The target antigen is unknown. Germline lookup yields CDR1 LNHDA and CDR2 SQIVND (reference sequence). This CDR3 contains 14 residues. The clonotype comes from a human donor in good health. Some clones in this sample may be carry-over from other donors' samples. The sequenced sample was naive CXCR3+ CD8+ T cells from blood. Subset reported: CD45RO-CCR7+CD27+CD95- naive CD8+ T cells expressing CXCR3 (TNR3+). The chain joins TRBV19 to TRBJ1-1; with no DNA, the TCRdb D assignment of TRBD1 cannot be verified. CDR3 region: CASSPQGAGTEAFF.